Listed here are 8 T cell receptor beta chains from one sample, sequenced in a study of T cells in Graves' hyperthyroidism and ophthalmopathy. Authors of the study amplified TCR beta CDR3 regions from RNA transcripts. The TCR CDR3 was amplified in a first-round RT-PCR using the HTBI primer set. MiXCR, applied by TCRdb to the multiplex PCR reads, yields one record per CDR3 protein. Among roughly 700,000 distinct CDR3 sequences listed, 13% to 15% were seen once. Sequences were obtained from blood. Source of these receptors: a young woman with Graves' hyperthyroidism.

This clonotype was seen many times. V usage is TRBV7-2 and J usage is TRBJ1-2; possible D gene TRBD1, 5 bases. The CDR3 extends over 13 amino acids. V was clipped by 5 bases and J by 5 bases, with 12 bases between them. CDR1 is SGHTA and CDR2 is FQGNSA in the germline V gene. The CDR3 loop is CASSVQVQYGYTF. CDR3 nucleotide sequence: TGTGCCAGCAGCGTACAGGTCCAGTATGGCTACACCTTC.

The CDR3 DNA is TGTGCCACCAGTGACGGAGGTGGCTACACCTTC. Protein: CATSDGGGYTF. V and J are TRBV24-1 and TRBJ1-2, with D uncertain. Germline lookup yields CDR1 KGHDR and CDR2 SFDVKD. Trimming removed 4 bases from V and 7 bases from J, with 6 bases in between. This CDR3 comprises 11 residues.

The rearrangement links TRBV12-3 or TRBV12-4 to TRBJ2-1; D gene ambiguous. Trimming removed 3 bases at V and 7 bases at J, with 10 bases between. This CDR3 is 13 amino acids long. As DNA, the CDR3 is TGTGCCAGCAGTTTGATCCAAACGAATGAGCAGTTCTTC. The encoded protein is CASSLIQTNEQFF.

This clonotype turned up a few times. The rearrangement links TRBV10-3 to TRBJ2-3, with D unclear. In germline, CDR1 is ENHRY, CDR2 SYGVKD. V lost 7 bases and J 0 bases, leaving 5 bases between the germline ends. The CDR3 is 12 residues long. CDR3 sequence reads: CAIMDSTDTQYF. The CDR3 nucleotides are TGTGCCATCATGGATAGCACAGATACGCAGTATTTT.

This clonotype was detected ten times or more. The V call is TRBV7-9, the J call TRBJ1-3; D gene unclear. Germline loops: CDR1 SEHNR, CDR2 FQNEAQ (reference sequence). Trimming left V 3 bases short and J 5 bases short, with 2 bases between. The CDR3 has 11 residues. The CDR3 DNA reads TGTGCCAGCAGCTTCCGAAACACCATATATTTT. Its translation is CASSFRNTIYF.

The sample holds many counts of this clonotype. This sequence joins TRBV7-3 and TRBJ1-1; no definite D call. The CDR3 runs to 13 residues. V was trimmed by 0 bases and J by 6 bases, leaving 8 bases between them. Germline assignment: CDR1 SGHTA and CDR2 FQGTGA. This CDR3 is CASSLTSPSEAFF. The CDR3 DNA reads as TGTGCCAGCAGCTTAACGAGCCCTTCTGAAGCTTTCTTT.

This clonotype occurred many times. CDR3 in amino acids: CASSYPGTYEQYF. The CDR3 DNA reads as TGCGCCAGCAGCTACCCTGGGACCTACGAGCAGTACTTC. The gene calls are TRBV5-1 and TRBJ2-7, with unresolved D. Trimming pared 3 bases from V and 2 bases from J, leaving 9 bases between. This CDR3 is 13 amino acids long. Germline values: CDR1 SGHRS, CDR2 YFSETQ.

The chain joins TRBV28 to TRBJ2-6, with 7 bases lining up with TRBD1. The CDR3 covers 13 residues. Unmatched junction bases numbered 8, after V lost 6 bases and J lost 12 bases. Per the germline V gene, CDR1 is MDHEN and CDR2 is SYDVKM. The CDR3 reads CASRPDRLGVLTF. CDR3 DNA sequence: TGTGCCAGCAGACCGGACAGGCTCGGCGTCCTGACTTTC.